This TCR beta chain was sequenced during a study of T cell changes during pregnancy in multiple sclerosis. This CDR3 contains 17 residues. The germline gives CDR1 SGHVS, CDR2 FNYEAQ. V was pared by 5 bases and J by 6 bases, with 20 bases between. Profiling relied on immunoSEQ multiplex PCR, and the TCRdb table lists in-frame clones only, not all of them. The data contain tens of thousands of clones, approximately 94% of them seen just once; the ten biggest clones take up 2.5%. The TCR originated in a female donor with multiple sclerosis, enrolled in a pregnancy study. This specimen consisted of peripheral blood, obtained in the third trimester of pregnancy. This rearrangement joins TRBV7-6 to TRBJ1-6; D possibly corresponds to TRBD1 (5 bases). Here the CDR3 DNA reads TGTGCCAGCAGCCCAACGCCGGCAGGGTTTGGTAATTCACCCCTCCACTTT. This gives the protein CASSPTPAGFGNSPLHF.